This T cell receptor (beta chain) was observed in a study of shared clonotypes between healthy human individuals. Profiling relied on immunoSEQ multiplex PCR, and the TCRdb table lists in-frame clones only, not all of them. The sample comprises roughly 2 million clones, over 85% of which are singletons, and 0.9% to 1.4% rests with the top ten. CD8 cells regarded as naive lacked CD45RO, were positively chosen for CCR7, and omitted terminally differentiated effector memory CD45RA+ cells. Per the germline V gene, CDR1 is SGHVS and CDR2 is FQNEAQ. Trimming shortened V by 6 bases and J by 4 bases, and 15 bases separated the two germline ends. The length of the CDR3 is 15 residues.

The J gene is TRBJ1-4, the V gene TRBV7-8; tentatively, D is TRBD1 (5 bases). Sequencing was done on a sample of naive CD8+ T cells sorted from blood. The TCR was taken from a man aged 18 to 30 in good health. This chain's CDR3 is CASRFREDDNEKLFF. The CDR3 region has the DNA TGTGCCAGCAGATTCAGGGAAGATGATAATGAAAAACTGTTTTTT. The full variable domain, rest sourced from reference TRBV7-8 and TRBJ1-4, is GAGVSQSPRYKVAKRGQDVALRCDPISGHVSLFWYQQALGQGPEFLTYFQNEAQLDKSGLPSDRFFAERPEGSVSTLKIQRTQQEDSAVYLCASRFREDDNEKLFFGSGTQLSVL.